This T cell receptor beta chain derives from a study of T cells in Graves' hyperthyroidism and ophthalmopathy. Findings and caveats of the study: Clonotypes that were expanded in thyroid above 0.001 mostly appeared in blood too. Ophthalmopathy was identified by the model a median 6.5 months ahead of onset.

This clonotype has a handful of counts. The antigen is not known. Lactation, pregnancy, other autoimmune disease or uncontrolled infection excluded patients. Clinical symptoms, serum thyroxine, TRAb, thyroid ultrasound and orbital computed tomography established diagnosis. What was amplified from RNA transcripts were TCR beta CDR3 regions. Initially, a first-round RT-PCR of the TCR CDR3 employed the HTBI primer set. TCRdb fed the multiplex PCR reads into MiXCR, producing one record per CDR3 protein. Of around 300,000 distinct CDR3 sequences detected, approximately 19% appear once; the ten largest clones hold less than 40%. The sequenced sample consisted of blood. The receptor was isolated from a man aged 45 to 65 with Graves' ophthalmopathy.

CDR3 residues: CASRPGTRSTDTQYF. The DNA for the CDR3 is TGTGCCAGCAGACCCGGGACTAGGTCAACAGATACGCAGTATTTT. The chain recombines TRBV7-2 with TRBJ2-3; 8 bases map to TRBD2. Germline-derived CDR1 and CDR2 are SGHTA and FQGNSA. Losses at the gene ends were 6 bases for V and 3 bases for J; bases not matched to a gene: 8. The length of the CDR3 is 15 residues. Using reference TRBV7-2 and TRBJ2-3 for the parts outside the CDR3, the full variable domain is GAGVSQSPSNKVTEKGKDVELRCDPISGHTALYWYRQSLGQGLEFLIYFQGNSAPDKSGLPSDRFSAERTGGSVSTLTIQRTQQEDSAVYLCASRPGTRSTDTQYFGPGTRLTVL.